The rows below give T cell receptor beta chains drawn from one sample of a study of radiotherapy plus CTLA-4 blockade in lung cancer. Data came from immunoSEQ multiplex PCR; TCRdb stores just in-frame clones and leaves some out. The repertoire has roughly 86,000 clones, about four fifths of them found once; the top ten carry 0.82%. The specimen was peripheral blood, collected from a patient treated with radiotherapy plus ipilimumab. The receptors originated from a human donor with non-small cell lung cancer who had stable disease on radiotherapy plus ipilimumab. The CDR3 runs from the conserved cysteine through the conserved F or W. The D gene is left open where the match is weak. Clone size appears in some rows only: once, few, many, or a class for an expanded clone.

>TRBJ2-1|TRBV29-1|TRBD2|NA
CSVGGLAGVRGYNEQFF
TGCAGCGTTGGCGGACTAGCGGGCGTCAGAGGCTACAATGAGCAGTTCTTC
>TRBJ2-5|TRBV7-6|TRBD2|NA
CASSFLLQLAGGPSETQYF
TGTGCCAGCAGCTTCCTCCTTCAGCTAGCGGGAGGGCCCTCGGAGACCCAGTACTTC
>TRBJ1-1|TRBV5-6|NA|NA
CASSWTPNTEAFF
TGTGCCAGCAGCTGGACCCCGAACACTGAAGCTTTCTTT
>TRBJ1-2|TRBV19|NA|NA
CASSSTPNPGGYTF
TGTGCCAGTAGCTCAACTCCCAACCCAGGGGGCTACACCTTC
>TRBJ1-2|TRBV18|NA|NA
CASSPRPFDRSFGYTF
TGTGCCAGCTCACCCCGGCCTTTTGACAGGTCGTTCGGCTACACCTTC
>TRBJ2-5|TRBV4-1|NA|NA
CASSQDILVWETQYF
TGCGCCAGCAGCCAAGATATATTAGTATGGGAGACCCAGTACTTC
>TRBJ1-1|TRBV6-1|TRBD1|once
CASSAFTGTGNTEAFF
TGTGCCAGCAGTGCCTTTACTGGGACAGGGAACACTGAAGCTTTCTTT
>TRBJ2-2|TRBV7-9|NA|NA
CASSLAGGTGELFF
TGTGCCAGCAGCTTAGCGGGGGGCACCGGGGAGCTGTTTTTT
>TRBJ2-1|TRBV11-2|TRBD2|NA
CASSLDRTSAQEQFF
TGTGCCAGCAGCTTAGATCGGACTAGCGCCCAAGAGCAGTTCTTC
>TRBJ2-5|TRBV2|NA|NA
CASSQAGETQYF
TGTGCCAGCAGTCAGGCGGGGGAGACCCAGTACTTC
>TRBJ2-5|TRBV19|TRBD2|NA
CASSMFSGGQETQYF
TGTGCCAGTAGTATGTTTAGCGGGGGCCAAGAGACCCAGTACTTC
>TRBJ2-5|TRBV5-1|TRBD2|NA
CASSGGLAEETQYF
TGCGCCAGCAGCGGGGGACTAGCGGAAGAGACCCAGTACTTC
>TRBJ2-4|TRBV11-2|TRBD2|NA
CASSPQPIMVLPGGIQYF
TGTGCCAGCAGCCCTCAACCCATTATGGTCCTACCGGGGGGGATTCAGTACTTC
>TRBJ2-1|TRBV4-2|NA|NA
CASSQGDSYNEQFF
TGTGCCAGCAGCCAAGGCGATTCCTACAATGAGCAGTTCTTC
>TRBJ2-5|TRBV20-1|NA|NA
CSARLGETQYF
TGCAGTGCTAGACTGGGGGAGACCCAGTACTTC
>TRBJ1-1|TRBV30|NA|NA
CAWSVPTEAFF
TGTGCCTGGAGTGTCCCCACTGAAGCTTTCTTT
>TRBJ1-5|TRBV11-2|NA|once
CASSSRAGSNQPQHF
TGTGCCAGCAGCTCCCGGGCGGGTTCCAATCAGCCCCAGCATTTT
>TRBJ2-5|TRBV7-2|NA|NA
CASSPLATSLVTQYF
TGTGCCAGCAGCCCCCTCGCGACTTCCCTTGTGACCCAGTACTTC
>TRBJ1-5|TRBV19|NA|NA
CASSMGAQYNQPQHF
TGTGCCAGTAGTATGGGGGCGCAGTATAATCAGCCCCAGCATTTT
>TRBJ2-1|TRBV27|NA|few
CASSFMGDNEQFF
TGTGCCAGCAGTTTTATGGGGGACAATGAGCAGTTCTTC
>TRBJ1-2|TRBV11-2|NA|NA
CASSPDSSGADYGYTF
TGTGCCAGCAGCCCCGACTCGTCCGGGGCGGACTATGGCTACACCTTC
>TRBJ2-7|TRBV30|NA|NA
CAWSRGVGEQYF
TGTGCCTGGAGTAGGGGGGTGGGAGAGCAGTACTTC
>TRBJ1-5|TRBV28|TRBD1|NA
CASSNRQGNQPQHF
TGTGCCAGCAGTAACCGACAGGGGAATCAGCCCCAGCATTTT
>TRBJ2-7|TRBV7-2|TRBD1|once
CASSRPGQPSYEQYF
TGTGCCAGCAGCAGACCGGGACAGCCAAGTTACGAGCAGTACTTC
>TRBJ2-7|TRBV5-4|TRBD1|NA
CASSPSGQPYEQYF
TGTGCCAGCAGCCCCTCGGGACAGCCATACGAGCAGTACTTC
>TRBJ1-5|TRBV7-9|NA|NA
CASSPGTNNQPQHF
TGTGCCAGCAGCCCCGGGACAAACAATCAGCCCCAGCATTTT